The 2 T cell receptor beta chains below were found in one sample sequenced in a study of cytomegalovirus exposure and HLA in healthy donors. The PCR contained 60 Vbeta and 13 Jbeta primers. Sequencing used immunoSEQ multiplex PCR; TCRdb keeps in-frame clones, though not all of them. The sample comprises roughly 120,000 clones, less than 80% of which are singletons, and 11% rests with the top ten. Input material: PBMCs. All receptors derive from a woman between 50 and 59 years old in good health and CMV-seropositive.

This sequence joins TRBV4-2 and TRBJ2-3; D perhaps matches TRBD1 (5 bases). CDR3 length: 12 amino acids. Trimming took off 2 bases at V and 5 bases at J, with 5 bases between the two ends. Germline values: CDR1 LGHNA, CDR2 YNFKEQ. This CDR3 is CASSQQGDTQYF. For the CDR3, the DNA is TGTGCCAGCAGCCAACAGGGAGATACGCAGTATTTT.

This clone was picked up a small number of times. The CDR3 nucleotides read TGTGCCAGCAGCCGTGGGACAGCCCAACCTATGAACACTGAAGCTTTCTTT. Translation: CASSRGTAQPMNTEAFF. The chain joins TRBV7-9 to TRBJ1-1; 7 nucleotides match TRBD1. V lost 5 bases to trimming and J lost 0 bases; unmatched junction nucleotides: 12. This CDR3 has 17 amino acids. The germline V gene encodes CDR1 SEHNR and CDR2 FQNEAQ (reference sequence).